The 2 T cell receptor beta chains below were found in one sample sequenced in a study of beta chain features in type 1 diabetes. Since all of the isolated RNA was reverse transcribed, expressed TCRB transcripts were what got sequenced. Assay: immunoSEQ multiplex PCR; the TCRdb copy retains only in-frame clones and omits some. The sample contains around 150,000 clones, 10% of which appear only once. Findings and caveats of the study: TCRB CDR3 length was moderately but significantly reduced in all four CD4+ subsets of Type 1 diabetes patients.

No antigen has been assigned to these receptors. Sequenced: central memory CD4+ T cells from blood. Receptors originate from a man under 40 with type 1 diabetes.

This clone has just a few counts. V is TRBV23-1 and J is TRBJ1-5; no clear D. TRBV23-1 is filed as an ORF, its function uncertain. Deletions cut 2 bases from V and 5 bases from J, with 13 bases between. The CDR3 totals 15 residues. The CDR3 region has the DNA TGCGCCAGCAGTCAAATCGGAGGCGGGGATCAGCCCCAGCATTTT. Its protein product is CASSQIGGGDQPQHF.

The genes are TRBV7-2 and TRBJ2-2; the D gene is possibly TRBD2 (5 bases). V lost 3 bases, J lost 3 bases, and 14 bases lay in between. Germline CDR1 and CDR2: SGHTA and FQGNSA. The CDR3 has 16 amino acids. This CDR3 is CASSFFTSGHTGELFF. CDR3 DNA sequence: TGTGCCAGCAGCTTTTTCACGAGCGGACACACCGGGGAGCTGTTTTTT.